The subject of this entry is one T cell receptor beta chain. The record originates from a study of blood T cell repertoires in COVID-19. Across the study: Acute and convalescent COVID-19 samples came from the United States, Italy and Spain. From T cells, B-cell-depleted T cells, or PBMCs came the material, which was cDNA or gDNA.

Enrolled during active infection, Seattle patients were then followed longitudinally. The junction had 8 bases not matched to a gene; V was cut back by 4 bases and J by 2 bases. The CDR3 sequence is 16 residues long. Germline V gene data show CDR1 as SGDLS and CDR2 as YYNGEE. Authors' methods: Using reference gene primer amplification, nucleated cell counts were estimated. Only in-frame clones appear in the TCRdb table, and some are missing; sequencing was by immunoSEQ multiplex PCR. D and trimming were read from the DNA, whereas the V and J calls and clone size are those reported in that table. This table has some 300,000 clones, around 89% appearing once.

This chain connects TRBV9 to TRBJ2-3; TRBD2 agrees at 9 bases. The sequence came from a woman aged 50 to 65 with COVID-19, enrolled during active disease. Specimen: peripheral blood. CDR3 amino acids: CASSPRRLADTDTQYF. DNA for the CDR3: TGTGCCAGCAGCCCTCGCCGACTAGCGGACACAGATACGCAGTATTTT.